These T cell receptor beta chains were read from a single sample in a study of T cell repertoires and HLA-DP antigens. Profiled with immunoSEQ multiplex PCR; TCRdb holds only in-frame clones, not every one. The sample yields some 120,000 clones, about 91% seen once. These receptors lack a known antigen. The sequenced sample consisted of CD4+ T cells from PBMCs. These receptors were collected from a young woman in good health and CMV-seronegative. Each CDR3 is given with its conserved first and last residue. A D gene is named only where the DNA matches it firmly. Not every row has a clone size; where given, it reads once, few, many or a size class.

V gene: TRBV5-1
D gene: -
CDR3 length: 11
J gene: TRBJ2-5
clone size: -
CDR3 protein: CASTEQETQYF
CDR3 DNA: TGCGCCAGCACCGAACAAGAGACCCAGTACTTC

V gene: TRBV5-1
D gene: -
CDR3 length: 13
J gene: TRBJ1-2
clone size: -
CDR3 protein: CASSLGANYGYTF
CDR3 DNA: TGCGCCAGCAGCTTGGGGGCTAACTATGGCTACACCTTC

V gene: TRBV7-2
D gene: TRBD2
CDR3 length: 17
J gene: TRBJ2-5
clone size: once
CDR3 protein: CASSWSLAGGRQETQYF
CDR3 DNA: TGTGCCAGCAGCTGGTCCCTAGCGGGGGGGCGCCAAGAGACCCAGTACTTC

V gene: TRBV6-5
D gene: -
CDR3 length: 14
J gene: TRBJ1-5
clone size: once
CDR3 protein: CASSYSGGNQPQHF
CDR3 DNA: TGTGCCAGCAGTTACTCGGGCGGCAATCAGCCCCAGCATTTT

V gene: TRBV11-1
D gene: -
CDR3 length: 16
J gene: TRBJ1-1
clone size: once
CDR3 protein: CASSQRGLRQNTEAFF
CDR3 DNA: TGTGCCAGCAGCCAAAGAGGGCTCAGACAGAACACTGAAGCTTTCTTT

V gene: TRBV21-1
D gene: -
CDR3 length: 12
J gene: TRBJ1-2
clone size: -
CDR3 protein: CASTTVHYGYTF
CDR3 DNA: TGTGCCAGCACGACAGTACACTATGGCTACACCTTC

V gene: TRBV6-6
D gene: -
CDR3 length: 12
J gene: TRBJ2-7
clone size: -
CDR3 protein: CASSYPTYEQYF
CDR3 DNA: TGTGCCAGCAGTTACCCGACCTACGAGCAGTACTTC

V gene: TRBV19
D gene: TRBD1
CDR3 length: 17
J gene: TRBJ2-2
clone size: -
CDR3 protein: CASSIGNRGPNTGELFF
CDR3 DNA: TGTGCCAGTAGTATAGGTAACAGGGGACCGAACACCGGGGAGCTGTTTTTT

V gene: TRBV25-1
D gene: -
CDR3 length: 11
J gene: TRBJ2-3
clone size: -
CDR3 protein: CASSFKDTQYF
CDR3 DNA: TGTGCCAGCAGTTTCAAAGATACGCAGTATTTT

V gene: TRBV10-3
D gene: -
CDR3 length: 13
J gene: TRBJ2-5
clone size: -
CDR3 protein: CAISDGSQETQYF
CDR3 DNA: TGTGCCATCAGTGACGGGAGTCAAGAGACCCAGTACTTC

V gene: TRBV18
D gene: TRBD1
CDR3 length: 14
J gene: TRBJ1-1
clone size: -
CDR3 protein: CASSPTGGNTEAFF
CDR3 DNA: TGTGCCAGCTCACCGACAGGGGGGAACACTGAAGCTTTCTTT

V gene: TRBV19
D gene: TRBD2
CDR3 length: 15
J gene: TRBJ2-2
clone size: -
CDR3 protein: CASSISGTNTGELFF
CDR3 DNA: TGTGCCAGTAGTATATCAGGGACTAATACCGGGGAGCTGTTTTTT

V gene: TRBV7-8
D gene: TRBD1
CDR3 length: 17
J gene: TRBJ1-2
clone size: -
CDR3 protein: CASSSRTGTGDSYGYTF
CDR3 DNA: TGTGCCAGCAGCTCAAGGACCGGGACAGGGGATAGCTATGGCTACACCTTC

V gene: TRBV28
D gene: TRBD2
CDR3 length: 16
J gene: TRBJ2-3
clone size: -
CDR3 protein: CASSRLAGGQIDTQYF
CDR3 DNA: TGTGCCAGCAGCCGACTAGCGGGGGGGCAAATAGATACGCAGTATTTT

V gene: TRBV28
D gene: -
CDR3 length: 16
J gene: TRBJ2-1
clone size: -
CDR3 protein: CASSPRPGRSYNEQFF
CDR3 DNA: TGTGCCAGCAGTCCCCGACCCGGGCGATCCTACAATGAGCAGTTCTTC

V gene: TRBV6-5
D gene: -
CDR3 length: 13
J gene: TRBJ1-2
clone size: -
CDR3 protein: CASSDGPGYGYTF
CDR3 DNA: TGTGCCAGCAGTGACGGCCCCGGCTATGGCTACACCTTC

V gene: TRBV9
D gene: -
CDR3 length: 15
J gene: TRBJ2-7
clone size: -
CDR3 protein: CASSVVGSGHGEQYF
CDR3 DNA: TGTGCCAGCAGCGTAGTCGGGAGCGGCCATGGGGAGCAGTACTTC

V gene: TRBV28
D gene: TRBD2
CDR3 length: 20
J gene: TRBJ2-7
clone size: -
CDR3 protein: CASSLRGPGGPLGKSYEQYF
CDR3 DNA: TGTGCCAGCAGTTTAAGGGGTCCGGGAGGGCCCCTTGGGAAGTCCTACGAGCAGTACTTC

V gene: TRBV7-3
D gene: TRBD1
CDR3 length: 13
J gene: TRBJ1-2
clone size: -
CDR3 protein: CASSKTGSHGYTF
CDR3 DNA: TGTGCCAGCAGTAAGACAGGGAGCCATGGCTACACCTTC

V gene: TRBV5-5
D gene: -
CDR3 length: 14
J gene: TRBJ2-3
clone size: -
CDR3 protein: CASSLAGRTDTQYF
CDR3 DNA: TGTGCCAGCAGCTTGGCAGGGCGCACAGATACGCAGTATTTT

V gene: TRBV7-6
D gene: -
CDR3 length: 16
J gene: TRBJ2-5
clone size: -
CDR3 protein: CASTPMDSRLQETQYF
CDR3 DNA: TGTGCCAGCACCCCAATGGACAGCCGCCTCCAAGAGACCCAGTACTTC

V gene: TRBV7-9
D gene: -
CDR3 length: 15
J gene: TRBJ2-1
clone size: -
CDR3 protein: CASSVDQGMFVEQFF
CDR3 DNA: TGTGCCAGCAGTGTGGACCAGGGAATGTTCGTGGAGCAGTTCTTC

V gene: TRBV7-8
D gene: -
CDR3 length: 15
J gene: TRBJ2-1
clone size: -
CDR3 protein: CASSLELMLGGEQFF
CDR3 DNA: TGTGCCAGCAGCTTAGAACTCATGCTGGGGGGCGAGCAGTTCTTC

V gene: TRBV29-1
D gene: -
CDR3 length: 13
J gene: TRBJ2-5
clone size: -
CDR3 protein: CSVDARGLETQYF
CDR3 DNA: TGCAGCGTTGACGCGCGTGGGCTAGAGACCCAGTACTTC

V gene: TRBV10-1
D gene: -
CDR3 length: 13
J gene: TRBJ1-1
clone size: -
CDR3 protein: CASSDGGRTEAFF
CDR3 DNA: TGCGCCAGCAGTGACGGAGGTAGAACTGAAGCTTTCTTT

V gene: TRBV6-5
D gene: -
CDR3 length: 14
J gene: TRBJ1-1
clone size: -
CDR3 protein: CASSAKQGNTEAFF
CDR3 DNA: TGTGCCAGCAGTGCAAAACAGGGAAACACTGAAGCTTTCTTT

V gene: TRBV9
D gene: TRBD2
CDR3 length: 15
J gene: TRBJ2-1
clone size: -
CDR3 protein: CASSVDPSGNNEQFF
CDR3 DNA: TGTGCCAGCAGCGTAGATCCTAGCGGGAACAATGAGCAGTTCTTC

V gene: TRBV7-2
D gene: -
CDR3 length: 14
J gene: TRBJ2-5
clone size: -
CDR3 protein: CASSLVRGDETQYF
CDR3 DNA: TGTGCCAGCAGCTTGGTTAGGGGGGACGAGACCCAGTACTTC

V gene: TRBV5-6
D gene: -
CDR3 length: 11
J gene: TRBJ1-2
clone size: -
CDR3 protein: CASSLGQGYTF
CDR3 DNA: TGTGCCAGCAGCTTAGGGCAGGGCTACACCTTC

V gene: TRBV7-3
D gene: -
CDR3 length: 16
J gene: TRBJ2-1
clone size: -
CDR3 protein: CASSLMIRDRNNEQFF
CDR3 DNA: TGTGCCAGCAGCTTAATGATACGAGACAGGAACAATGAGCAGTTCTTC

V gene: TRBV11-2
D gene: -
CDR3 length: 13
J gene: TRBJ1-2
clone size: -
CDR3 protein: CASSLRVSDGYTF
CDR3 DNA: TGTGCCAGCAGCTTACGGGTATCCGATGGCTACACCTTC

V gene: TRBV4-2
D gene: TRBD1
CDR3 length: 17
J gene: TRBJ2-1
clone size: -
CDR3 protein: CASSHGDRWGLNNEQFF
CDR3 DNA: TGTGCCAGCAGCCACGGGGACAGGTGGGGCCTAAACAATGAGCAGTTCTTC

V gene: TRBV7-2
D gene: TRBD1
CDR3 length: 15
J gene: TRBJ1-6
clone size: -
CDR3 protein: CASSLAGQGYSPLHF
CDR3 DNA: TGTGCCAGCAGCTTAGCCGGACAGGGCTATTCACCCCTCCACTTT